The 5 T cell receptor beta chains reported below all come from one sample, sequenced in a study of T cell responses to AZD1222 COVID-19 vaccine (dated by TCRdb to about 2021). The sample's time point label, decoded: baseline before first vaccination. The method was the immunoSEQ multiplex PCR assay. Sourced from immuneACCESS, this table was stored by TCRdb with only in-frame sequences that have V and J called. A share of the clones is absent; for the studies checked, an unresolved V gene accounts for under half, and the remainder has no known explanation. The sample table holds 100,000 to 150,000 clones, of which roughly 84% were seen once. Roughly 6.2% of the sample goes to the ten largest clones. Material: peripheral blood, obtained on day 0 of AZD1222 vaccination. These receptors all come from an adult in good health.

CDR3 in amino acids: CASKRDRSYNEQFF. In nucleotides, the CDR3 is TGTGCCAGCAAACGGGATCGCTCCTACAATGAGCAGTTCTTC. V is TRBV2 and J is TRBJ2-1, with D maybe TRBD2 (5 bases). Germline V gives CDR1 SNHLY, CDR2 FYNNEI. The CDR3 consists of 14 residues. V lost 7 bases to trimming and J lost 0 bases, with 10 bases between them.

CDR3 amino acids: CSVAGQGGGTYGYTF. The CDR3 region has the DNA TGCAGCGTTGCTGGACAGGGGGGCGGTACCTATGGCTACACCTTC. The J gene is TRBJ1-2, the V gene TRBV29-1, with 10 bases identical to TRBD1. This CDR3 region has 15 residues. Looked up from germline, CDR1 is SQVTM and CDR2 is ANQGSEA. V gave up 4 bases and J gave up 4 bases; unmatched junction bases: 9. Supplemented by reference TRBV29-1 and TRBJ1-2, the full variable domain reads SAVISQKPSRDICQRGTSLTIQCQVDSQVTMMFWYRQQPGQSLTLIATANQGSEATYESGFVIDKFPISRPNLTFSTLTVSNMSPEDSSIYLCSVAGQGGGTYGYTFGSGTRLTVV.

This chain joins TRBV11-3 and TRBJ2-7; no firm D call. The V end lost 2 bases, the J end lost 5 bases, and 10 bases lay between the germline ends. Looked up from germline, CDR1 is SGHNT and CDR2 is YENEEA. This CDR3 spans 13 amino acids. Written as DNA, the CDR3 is TGTGCCAGCAGCTTACGGTGGTCGGACGAGCAGTACTTC. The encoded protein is CASSLRWSDEQYF.

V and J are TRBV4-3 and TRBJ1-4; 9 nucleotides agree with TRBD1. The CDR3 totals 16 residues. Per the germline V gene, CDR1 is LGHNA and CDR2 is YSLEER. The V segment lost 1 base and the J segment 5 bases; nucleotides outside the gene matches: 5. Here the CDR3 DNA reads TGCGCCAGCAGCCAAGGGGGACAGGGCTGGAATGAAAAACTGTTTTTT. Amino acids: CASSQGGQGWNEKLFF.

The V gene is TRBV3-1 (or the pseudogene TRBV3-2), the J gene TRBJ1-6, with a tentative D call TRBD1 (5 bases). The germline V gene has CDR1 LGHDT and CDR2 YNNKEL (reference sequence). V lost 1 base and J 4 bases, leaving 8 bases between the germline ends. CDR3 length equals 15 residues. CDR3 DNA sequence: TGTGCCAGCAGCCAAGGGACAACGTATAATTCACCCCTCCACTTT. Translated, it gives CASSQGTTYNSPLHF.